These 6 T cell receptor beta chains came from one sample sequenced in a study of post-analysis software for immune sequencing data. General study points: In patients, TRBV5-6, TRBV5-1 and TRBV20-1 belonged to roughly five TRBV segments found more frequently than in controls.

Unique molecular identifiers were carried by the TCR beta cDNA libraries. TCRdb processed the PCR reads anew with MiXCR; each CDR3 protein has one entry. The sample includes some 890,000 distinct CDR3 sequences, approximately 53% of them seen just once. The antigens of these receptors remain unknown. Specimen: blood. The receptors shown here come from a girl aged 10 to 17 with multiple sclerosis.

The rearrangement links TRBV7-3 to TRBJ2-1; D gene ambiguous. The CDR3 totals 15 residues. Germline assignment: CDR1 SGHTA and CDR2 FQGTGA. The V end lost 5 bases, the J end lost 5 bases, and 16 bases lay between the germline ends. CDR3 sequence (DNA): TGTGCCAGCAGCCCCCTCTATGACGGCCACAATGAGCAGTTCTTC. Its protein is CASSPLYDGHNEQFF.

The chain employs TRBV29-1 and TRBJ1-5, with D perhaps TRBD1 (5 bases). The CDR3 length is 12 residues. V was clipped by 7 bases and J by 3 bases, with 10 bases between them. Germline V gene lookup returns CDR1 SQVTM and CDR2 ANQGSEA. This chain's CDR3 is CSAGEINQPQHF. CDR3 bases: TGCAGCGCGGGGGAGATCAATCAGCCCCAGCATTTT.

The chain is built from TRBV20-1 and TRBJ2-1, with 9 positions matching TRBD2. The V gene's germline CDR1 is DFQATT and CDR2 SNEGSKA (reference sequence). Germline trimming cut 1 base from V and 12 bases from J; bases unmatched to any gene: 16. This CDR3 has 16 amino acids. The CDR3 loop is CSARGGRGGNMNLQFF. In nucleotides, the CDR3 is TGCAGTGCTAGAGGTGGGCGGGGGGGCAATATGAATTTGCAGTTCTTC.

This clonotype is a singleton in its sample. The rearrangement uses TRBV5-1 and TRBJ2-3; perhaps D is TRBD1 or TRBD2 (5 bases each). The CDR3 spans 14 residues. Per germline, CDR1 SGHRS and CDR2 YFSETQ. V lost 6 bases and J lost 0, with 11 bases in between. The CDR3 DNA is TGCGCCAGCAACCGAGGGGATAGCACAGATACGCAGTATTTT. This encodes CASNRGDSTDTQYF.

The CDR3 loop is CASSDEHRNNSPLHF. The CDR3 bases are TGCGCCAGCAGCGACGAGCATCGGAATAATTCACCCCTCCACTTT. This rearrangement joins TRBV5-1 to TRBJ1-6, with D unresolved. The V gene's germline CDR1 is SGHRS and CDR2 YFSETQ. The CDR3 is made up of 15 amino acids. The V end lost 4 bases, the J end lost 5 bases, and 13 bases lay between the germline ends.

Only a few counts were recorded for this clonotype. The CDR3: CASSRKRGEGYTF. CDR3 DNA sequence: TGTGCCAGCAGTCGAAAGAGGGGGGAAGGCTACACCTTC. The J gene is TRBJ1-2, the V gene TRBV6-5, with TRBD1 as a possible D gene (6 bases). The CDR3 length is 13 residues. Germline CDR1 and CDR2: MNHEY and SVGAGI. Trimming took 5 bases from V and 8 from J, leaving 15 bases between them.